Shown below are 24 T cell receptor beta chains from a single sample sequenced in a study of blood T cells in healthy people across ages. The use of a sample-barcoded 5' primer and a J-beta primer mix characterized a second PCR of about 7 to 12 cycles. TCRdb ran MiXCR on the 5' RACE reads and lists one entry per CDR3 protein. Of about 760,000 distinct CDR3 sequences listed, about 61% were seen once; the top ten hold about 26%. Sample: blood. Receptors originate from a man aged 40-49 years in good health.

The chain is built from TRBV5-6 and TRBJ2-3, with a tentative D call TRBD2 (5 bases). The CDR3 is made up of 15 amino acids. The germline V gene has CDR1 SGHDT and CDR2 YYEEEE. Trimming took off 5 bases at V and 2 bases at J, with 15 bases between the two ends. CDR3 sequence: CASSDVLDITDTQYF. The DNA for the CDR3 is TGTGCCAGCAGTGATGTACTAGACATCACAGATACGCAGTATTTT.

Here the CDR3 reads CSARDRDSLIKQFF. CDR3 sequence (DNA): TGCAGTGCTAGAGACCGGGACAGCCTAATCAAGCAGTTCTTC. The chain carries TRBV20-1 and TRBJ2-1; 7 bases are a match to TRBD1. The CDR3 has 14 amino acids. V lost 0 bases to trimming and J lost 11 bases; unmatched junction nucleotides: 10. From germline, CDR1 is DFQATT and CDR2 SNEGSKA (reference sequence).

This chain links TRBV7-2 with TRBJ2-7; TRBD2 might be the D (7 bases). The germline CDR1 and CDR2 sequences are SGHTA and FQGNSA. V was pared by 5 bases and J by 1 base, with 15 bases between. This CDR3 comprises 15 residues. CDR3 coding DNA: TGTGCCAGCAGCCGAGGGGGGGGTTTATCCTACGAGCAGTACTTC. Protein product: CASSRGGGLSYEQYF.

CDR3 loop: CASSFWDYGYTF. The CDR3 DNA follows: TGTGCCAGCAGTTTCTGGGACTATGGCTACACCTTC. The chain couples TRBV28 to TRBJ1-2, with no clear D. V shed 3 bases and J shed 3 bases, with 5 bases lying between them. The CDR3 is 12 amino acids. Germline CDR1 reads MDHEN; CDR2 reads SYDVKM.

This clonotype has ten or more counts. The chain has TRBV7-2 and TRBJ2-5; perhaps TRBD1 as D (5 bases). Germline CDR1 and CDR2: SGHTA and FQGNSA. The CDR3 is 13 residues long. The germline V and J ends were trimmed by 5 bases and 3 bases, with 10 bases remaining between them. The CDR3 region is CASSLDREETQYF. The CDR3 DNA reads TGTGCCAGCAGCCTCGACAGAGAAGAGACCCAGTACTTC.

This clonotype occurred a few times. The rearrangement joins TRBV14 to TRBJ2-6; 11 bases fit TRBD2. Germline-derived CDR1 and CDR2 are SGHDN and FVKESK. The V and J ends lost 6 bases and 0 bases, in that order; junction bases with no gene match: 10. The CDR3 is 19 residues long. The CDR3 DNA reads TGTGCCAGCAGGTTAACCTTAGCGGGAGGGTTCTCTGGGGCCAACGTCCTGACTTTC. Translation gives CASRLTLAGGFSGANVLTF.

With regard to this clonotype: A read error is likely, as this CDR3 ends without the conserved phenylalanine or tryptophan. This rearrangement joins TRBV20-1 to TRBJ2-1; D remains unclear. The length of the CDR3 is 15 residues. Germline CDR1 DFQATT, CDR2 SNEGSKA (reference sequence). With 3 bases removed from V and 2 bases from J, the gap between germline ends came to 14 bases. This CDR3 reads CSARPTWTAYNEQFL. CDR3 nucleotide sequence: TGCAGTGCTAGGCCAACCTGGACCGCCTACAATGAGCAGTTCCTC.

The rearrangement links TRBV14 to TRBJ2-5; no reliable D call. The J call is doubtful: the DNA matches TRBJ2-7 better. Germline CDR1 SGHDN, CDR2 FVKESK. This CDR3 contains 14 residues. The CDR3 nucleotides are TGTGCCAGCAGCCAAGCCCTCGTGACTGGCGAGCAGTACTTC. It encodes CASSQALVTGEQYF.

The chain has TRBV7-2 and TRBJ2-5; 8 bases fit TRBD1. Germline loops: CDR1 SGHTA, CDR2 FQGNSA. Trimming removed 3 bases from V and 7 bases from J; junction bases left unmatched: 7. The CDR3 runs to 14 residues. In nucleotides, the CDR3 is TGTGCCAGCAGCTTGCCCGGGACAGGTGGGACCCAGTACTTC. Its translation is CASSLPGTGGTQYF. Together with reference TRBV7-2 and TRBJ2-5, the CDR3 gives the full variable domain: GAGVSQSPSNKVTEKGKDVELRCDPISGHTALYWYRQSLGQGLEFLIYFQGNSAPDKSGLPSDRFSAERTGGSVSTLTIQRTQQEDSAVYLCASSLPGTGGTQYFGPGTRLLVL.

This clonotype was detected a few times. J is TRBJ2-3 and V is TRBV28; TRBD2 matches at 10 bases. J was trimmed by 1 base and V by 1 base; bases with no gene match: 5. The CDR3 is 17 residues long. Germline V lookup: CDR1 MDHEN, CDR2 SYDVKM. CDR3 sequence reads: CASSLLSGTSGTDTQYF. The CDR3 bases are TGTGCCAGCAGTTTATTATCCGGGACTAGCGGCACAGATACGCAGTATTTT. Full variable domain (missing parts from reference TRBV28 and TRBJ2-3): DVKVTQSSRYLVKRTGEKVFLECVQDMDHENMFWYRQDPGLGLRLIYFSYDVKMKEKGDIPEGYSVSREKKERFSLILESASTNQTSMYLCASSLLSGTSGTDTQYFGPGTRLTVL.

This rearrangement joins TRBV7-8 to TRBJ2-3, with D uncertain. CDR3 length: 14 residues. Germline V lookup: CDR1 SGHVS, CDR2 FQNEAQ. The V end was cut by 2 bases, the J end by 4 bases, with 10 bases between. In DNA form, the CDR3 reads TGTGCCAGCAGCTTAAGGGATCGGCCAGATACGCAGTATTTT. It encodes CASSLRDRPDTQYF.

This clonotype has just a few counts. The chain carries TRBV4-3 and TRBJ2-3; D remains unclear. Germline V gene lookup returns CDR1 LGHNA and CDR2 YSLEER. Trimming removed 0 bases at V and 7 bases at J, with 17 bases between. This CDR3 spans 16 amino acids. CDR3 protein: CASSQEIPSTVNTQYF. The CDR3 coding sequence is TGCGCCAGCAGCCAAGAAATCCCTAGTACAGTAAATACGCAGTATTTT.

This clonotype was detected only a few times. The V call is TRBV27, the J call TRBJ1-2; 7 bases agree with TRBD1. This CDR3 region has 12 residues. CDR1 and CDR2 (germline): MNHEY, SMNVEV (reference sequence). The V segment lost 5 bases and the J segment 8 bases; nucleotides outside the gene matches: 5. In DNA form, the CDR3 reads TGTGCCAGCAGTCCAGGGACAGAAGGCTACACCTTC. It specifies CASSPGTEGYTF.

The chain links TRBV6-1 to TRBJ2-3; D possibly uses TRBD1 or TRBD2 (5 bases each). CDR1 MNHNS and CDR2 SASEGT come from the germline V gene. The V end was cut by 3 bases, the J end by 1 base, with 14 bases between. This CDR3 spans 16 amino acids. The CDR3 bases are TGTGCCAGCAGTGACGGGACGAGGATCGGCACAGATACGCAGTATTTT. Translating it yields CASSDGTRIGTDTQYF.

The chain has TRBV3-1 and TRBJ2-1; D may be TRBD1 or TRBD2 (6 bases each). CDR3 length: 13 amino acids. Trimming took 4 bases from V and 7 from J, leaving 11 bases between them. Germline lookup yields CDR1 LGHDT and CDR2 YNNKEL (reference sequence). CDR3 nucleotides: TGTGCCAGCAGCCGACGAGGGGGGAATGAGCAGTTCTTC. Amino acids: CASSRRGGNEQFF.

The rearrangement uses TRBV5-1 and TRBJ2-7; D might be TRBD2 (6 bases). The CDR3 runs to 15 residues. V lost 2 bases, J lost 6 bases, and 18 bases lay in between. Germline V lookup: CDR1 SGHRS, CDR2 YFSETQ. The CDR3 sequence: CASSFLADSAGEQYF. The DNA of the CDR3 is TGCGCCAGCAGCTTCCTCGCGGACTCAGCGGGCGAGCAGTACTTC. The full variable domain, with the rest looked up from reference TRBV5-1 and TRBJ2-7, is KAGVTQTPRYLIKTRGQQVTLSCSPISGHRSVSWYQQTPGQGLQFLFEYFSETQRNKGNFPGRFSGRQFSNSRSEMNVSTLELGDSALYLCASSFLADSAGEQYFGPGTRLTVT.

This clonotype was recorded only once. This rearrangement joins TRBV25-1 to TRBJ2-5, with D possibly TRBD1 on 5 matching bases. This CDR3 region has 18 residues. Germline CDR1 reads MGHDK; CDR2 reads SYGVNS. V shed 0 bases and J shed 1 base, with 18 bases lying between them. Here the CDR3 reads CASSEYGAKGQGQETQYF. CDR3 sequence (DNA): TGTGCCAGCAGTGAATATGGCGCGAAAGGGCAGGGCCAAGAGACCCAGTACTTC.

This clonotype was observed a single time. This chain connects TRBV11-1 to TRBJ2-5; possible D gene TRBD2, 5 bases. This CDR3 contains 16 residues. From germline, CDR1 is SGHAT and CDR2 FQDESV (reference sequence). The ends were cut back, 1 base at V and 11 bases at J, with 23 bases in the middle. CDR3 nucleotide sequence: TGTGCCAGCAGCTTAGATTCTATCGGGGTAACGGTTGAGCAGTACTTC. It is translated as CASSLDSIGVTVEQYF.

The CDR3 DNA follows: TGCAGCGTCGGGGCACAGGCAGATACGCAGTATTTT. Its translation: CSVGAQADTQYF. The chain links TRBV29-1 to TRBJ2-3, with D perhaps assigned TRBD1 or TRBD2 (5 bases each). Germline lookup yields CDR1 SQVTM and CDR2 ANQGSEA. Deletions cut 6 bases from V and 4 bases from J, with 11 bases between. The CDR3 contains 12 residues.

The J gene is TRBJ2-7, the V gene TRBV28; TRBD1 agrees at 7 bases. V dropped 6 bases and J dropped 6; count of bases not matched to a gene: 11. Germline V CDR1 and CDR2: MDHEN, SYDVKM. The CDR3 consists of 14 residues. CDR3 bases: TGTGCCAGCAGCCAGCCGGGACAGTTGGTCGAGCAGTACTTC. The encoded protein is CASSQPGQLVEQYF.

The chain employs TRBV29-1 and TRBJ2-5, with D tentatively TRBD1 or TRBD2 (6 bases each). TRBJ2-7 matches the DNA end more closely, so the J call is doubtful. Germline assignment: CDR1 SQVTM and CDR2 ANQGSEA. The CDR3 consists of 11 residues. CDR3 sequence: CSVGGGYEQYF. Here the CDR3 DNA reads TGCAGCGTTGGAGGGGGGTACGAGCAGTACTTC.

The chain has TRBV28 and TRBJ2-3; 10 nucleotides align to TRBD1. With 6 bases clipped from V and 5 bases from J, the junction kept 14 bases outside the gene matches. This CDR3 has 17 amino acids. Germline V CDR1 and CDR2: MDHEN, SYDVKM. The CDR3 reads CASRRAGTGASRDTQYF. Written as DNA, the CDR3 is TGTGCCAGCAGACGAGCCGGGACAGGGGCGTCGCGAGATACGCAGTATTTT.

The gene calls are TRBV7-3 and TRBJ1-1; TRBD1 is a possible D gene (5 bases). V lost 4 bases to trimming and J lost 6 bases, with 12 bases between them. Looked up from germline, CDR1 is SGHTA and CDR2 is FQGTGA. The CDR3 sequence is 13 residues long. The CDR3 DNA is TGTGCCAGCAGCTCCACAGGATCCTCTGAAGCTTTCTTT. Its translation is CASSSTGSSEAFF.

The genes are TRBV28 and TRBJ2-3, with D perhaps matching TRBD2 (6 bases). Germline assignment: CDR1 MDHEN and CDR2 SYDVKM. The CDR3 consists of 12 residues. CDR3 DNA sequence: TGTCTTAGCGGAGGATTCACAGATACGCAGTATTTT. Translation gives CLSGGFTDTQYF.